The 13 T cell receptor beta chains below all came from one sample that was sequenced in a study of human T cells and chemical hapten exposure. TCRdb independently ran MiXCR on the RACE reads; one entry per CDR3 protein. Of approximately 110,000 distinct CDR3 sequences in the sample, 11% were seen once. Time point meaning: patch test 1, 2 weeks after DPC sensitization. Treatment given: therapeutic diphenylcyclopropenone sensitization with weekly scalp DPC. The material sequenced was whole blood, taken in connection with sensitization to the hapten diphenylcyclopropenone (DPC). The receptors stem from a woman in her thirties or forties with alopecia areata. Some clones in this sample may be carry-over from other donors' samples.

The V gene is TRBV6-5, the J gene TRBJ1-5; D uncertain. CDR1 is MNHEY and CDR2 is SVGAGI in the germline V gene. V shed 7 bases and J shed 2 bases, with 15 bases lying between them. The CDR3 runs 15 residues. The CDR3 reads CASTPGRTGNQPQHF. CDR3 DNA sequence: TGTGCCAGCACCCCGGGGAGGACCGGCAATCAGCCCCAGCATTTT.

This clonotype was counted at least ten times. The chain uses TRBV5-1 and TRBJ2-7; maybe TRBD1 (6 bases). From germline, CDR1 is SGHRS and CDR2 YFSETQ. Trimming shortened V by 2 bases and J by 2 bases, and 11 bases separated the two germline ends. This CDR3 comprises 14 residues. CDR3 protein: CASSFRDTTYEQYF. The CDR3 region has the DNA TGCGCCAGCAGCTTCAGGGACACAACCTACGAGCAGTACTTC.

This rearrangement joins TRBV4-1 to TRBJ2-7; TRBD1 aligns across 7 bases. There are 17 residues in the CDR3. The V and J ends lost 8 bases and 5 bases, in that order; junction bases with no gene match: 21. The V gene's germline CDR1 is MGHRA and CDR2 YSYEKL. Written as DNA, the CDR3 is TGCGCCAGCGTCCCCAGTTGGTCGGGGACAGCGCCCCACGAGCAGTACTTC. It is translated as CASVPSWSGTAPHEQYF.

This clonotype showed up many times. This chain connects TRBV7-6 to TRBJ1-6; D unclear. Trimming removed 0 bases at V and 6 bases at J, with 12 bases between. The CDR3 is 16 residues long. Looked up from germline, CDR1 is SGHVS and CDR2 is FNYEAQ. CDR3 residues: CASSLAKTVSNSPLHF. CDR3 DNA: TGTGCCAGCAGCTTAGCCAAGACGGTTTCTAATTCACCCCTCCACTTT.

This clonotype was seen a handful of times. The V call is TRBV2, the J call TRBJ2-3; TRBD2 aligns across 8 bases. Germline V gene data show CDR1 as SNHLY and CDR2 as FYNNEI. This CDR3 is 13 amino acids long. V lost 8 bases, J lost 3 bases, and 4 bases stayed unmatched. The CDR3 bases are TGTGCCAGCTTACGGGGGGGGACAGATACGCAGTATTTT. It codes for CASLRGGTDTQYF.

This clonotype was counted ten times or more. V usage is TRBV20-1 and J usage is TRBJ1-5, with D maybe TRBD1 (5 bases). This CDR3 has 17 residues. Germline V lookup: CDR1 DFQATT, CDR2 SNEGSKA (reference sequence). Trimming took off 5 bases at V and 0 bases at J, with 20 bases between the two ends. CDR3 amino acids: CSAPAAQGVNSNQPQHF. For the CDR3, the DNA is TGCAGTGCTCCCGCCGCGCAGGGAGTAAATAGCAATCAGCCCCAGCATTTT.

At least ten counts were recorded for this clonotype. In nucleotides, the CDR3 is TGTGCCAGCAGCTCCCTCTTCGGGACAGTCACTGAAGCTTTCTTT. Translating it yields CASSSLFGTVTEAFF. The rearrangement joins TRBV7-9 to TRBJ1-1; TRBD1 agrees at 7 bases. Losses at the gene ends were 4 bases for V and 4 bases for J; bases not matched to a gene: 9. Germline V lookup: CDR1 SEHNR, CDR2 FQNEAQ (reference sequence). The CDR3 loop spans 15 amino acids. The whole variable domain, remainder taken from reference TRBV7-9 and TRBJ1-1, is DTGVSQNPRHKITKRGQNVTFRCDPISEHNRLYWYRQTLGQGPEFLTYFQNEAQLEKSRLLSDRFSAERPKGSFSTLEIQRTEQGDSAMYLCASSSLFGTVTEAFFGQGTRLTVV.

This clonotype was recorded many times. The V and J genes are TRBV19 and TRBJ2-1, with 10 bases matching TRBD2. After removal of 5 bases from V and 8 bases from J, the junction contained 12 bases not matched to a gene. Looked up from germline, CDR1 is LNHDA and CDR2 is SQIVND (reference sequence). This CDR3 region has 16 residues. CDR3 DNA: TGTGCCAGTAGTCGACTAGCGGGTCTCTTAGGGGATGAGCAGTTCTTC. Translated, it gives CASSRLAGLLGDEQFF.

The chain has TRBV7-2 and TRBJ1-1; TRBD1 agrees at 8 bases. Germline values: CDR1 SGHTA, CDR2 FQGNSA. The CDR3 is 13 amino acids. The V and J ends lost 1 base and 5 bases, in that order; junction bases with no gene match: 0. The CDR3 nucleotides are TGTGCCAGCAGCTTAGGACAGGGGACTGAAGCTTTCTTT. This translates into CASSLGQGTEAFF.

The table lists this clonotype with many counts. The CDR3: CASSSTDSLHQPQHF. Written as DNA, the CDR3 is TGTGCCAGCAGCTCAACGGACAGTCTTCATCAGCCCCAGCATTTT. The V gene is TRBV7-9, the J gene TRBJ1-5, with D possibly being TRBD1 (6 bases). This CDR3 region has 15 residues. Looked up from germline, CDR1 is SEHNR and CDR2 is FQNEAQ (reference sequence). The ends were cut back, 4 bases at V and 5 bases at J, with 15 bases in the middle.

Concerning this clonotype: This may arise from a read error, as a much more abundant clone is one base away. The chain carries TRBV5-1 and TRBJ2-7; D uncertain. The CDR3 totals 11 residues. The germline V gene encodes CDR1 SGHRS and CDR2 YFSETQ. The CDR3 DNA reads as TGCGCCGGCAGCTTGCTGGGAAAGGAGTACTTC. Its translation is CAGSLLGKEYF.

There are many counts of this clonotype. V gene TRBV12-3 or TRBV12-4 combines with J gene TRBJ2-7; no clear D gene. Between the trimmed V and J ends, which lost 6 bases and 6 bases, there was a span of 12 bases. The CDR3 covers 12 residues. The CDR3 loop reads CASSPDASEQYF. For the CDR3, the DNA is TGTGCCAGCAGCCCGGACGCGTCCGAGCAGTACTTC.

The chain combines TRBV9 with TRBJ2-3; TRBD2 matches at 10 bases. CDR1 and CDR2 (germline): SGDLS, YYNGEE. After removal of 5 bases from V and 0 bases from J, the junction contained 15 bases not matched to a gene. CDR3 length: 19 residues. The CDR3 here is CASRPDVGAGGRSTDTQYF. The CDR3 DNA sequence: TGTGCCAGCAGACCAGACGTCGGAGCGGGGGGGCGGAGCACAGATACGCAGTATTTT. The variable domain in full, completed from reference TRBV9 and TRBJ2-3, reads DSGVTQTPKHLITATGQRVTLRCSPRSGDLSVYWYQQSLDQGLQFLIQYYNGEERAKGNILERFSAQQFPDLHSELNLSSLELGDSALYFCASRPDVGAGGRSTDTQYFGPGTRLTVL.